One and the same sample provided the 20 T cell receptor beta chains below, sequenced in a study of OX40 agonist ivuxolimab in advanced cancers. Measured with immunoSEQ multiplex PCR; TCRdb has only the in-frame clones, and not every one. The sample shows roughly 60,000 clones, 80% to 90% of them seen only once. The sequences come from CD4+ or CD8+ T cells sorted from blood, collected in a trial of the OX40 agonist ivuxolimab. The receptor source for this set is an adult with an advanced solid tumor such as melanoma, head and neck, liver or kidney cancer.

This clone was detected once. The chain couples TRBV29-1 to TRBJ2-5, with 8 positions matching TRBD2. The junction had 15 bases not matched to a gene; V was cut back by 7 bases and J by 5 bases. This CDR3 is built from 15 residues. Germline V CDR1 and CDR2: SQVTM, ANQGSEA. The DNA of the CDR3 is TGCAGCGCACTTTTTAGCGGGATAAAGGGGGAGACCCAGTACTTC. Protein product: CSALFSGIKGETQYF. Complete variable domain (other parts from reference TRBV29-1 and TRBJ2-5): SAVISQKPSRDICQRGTSLTIQCQVDSQVTMMFWYRQQPGQSLTLIATANQGSEATYESGFVIDKFPISRPNLTFSTLTVSNMSPEDSSIYLCSALFSGIKGETQYFGPGTRLLVL.

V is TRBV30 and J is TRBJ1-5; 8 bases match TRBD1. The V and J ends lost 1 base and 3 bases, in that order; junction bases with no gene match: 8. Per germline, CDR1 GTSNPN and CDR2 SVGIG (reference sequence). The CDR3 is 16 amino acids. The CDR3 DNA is TGTGCCTGGAGTGCCCGGGACAGGATTTACAATCAGCCCCAGCATTTT. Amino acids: CAWSARDRIYNQPQHF.

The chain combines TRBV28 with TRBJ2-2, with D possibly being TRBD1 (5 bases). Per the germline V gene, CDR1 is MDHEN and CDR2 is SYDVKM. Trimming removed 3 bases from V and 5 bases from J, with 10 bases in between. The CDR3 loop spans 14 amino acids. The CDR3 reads CASSFQGWTGELFF. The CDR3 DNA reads TGTGCCAGCAGTTTTCAGGGATGGACCGGGGAGCTGTTTTTT.

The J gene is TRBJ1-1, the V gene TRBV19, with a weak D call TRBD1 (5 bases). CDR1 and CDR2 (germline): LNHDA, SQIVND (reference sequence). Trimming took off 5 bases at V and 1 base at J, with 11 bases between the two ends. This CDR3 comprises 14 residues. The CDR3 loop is CASSVGRGNTEAFF. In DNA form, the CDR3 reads TGTGCCAGTAGTGTGGGGCGAGGGAACACTGAAGCTTTCTTT.

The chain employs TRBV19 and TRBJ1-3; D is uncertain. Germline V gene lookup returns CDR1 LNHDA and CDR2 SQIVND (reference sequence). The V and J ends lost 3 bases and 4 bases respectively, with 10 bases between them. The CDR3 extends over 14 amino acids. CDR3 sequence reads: CASSIGVSGNTIYF. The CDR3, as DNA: TGTGCCAGTAGTATCGGGGTTTCGGGAAACACCATATATTTT.

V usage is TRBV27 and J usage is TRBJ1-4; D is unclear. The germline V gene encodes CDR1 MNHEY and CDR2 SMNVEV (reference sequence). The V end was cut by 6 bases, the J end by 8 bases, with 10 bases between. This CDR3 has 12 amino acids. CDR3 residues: CASRGLGEKLFF. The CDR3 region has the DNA TGTGCCAGCAGGGGCCTCGGGGAAAAACTGTTTTTT.

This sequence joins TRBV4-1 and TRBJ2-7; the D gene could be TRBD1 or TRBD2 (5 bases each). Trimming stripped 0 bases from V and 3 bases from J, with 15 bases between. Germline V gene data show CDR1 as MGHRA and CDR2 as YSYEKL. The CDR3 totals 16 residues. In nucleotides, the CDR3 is TGCGCCAGCAGCCAAGATGTAGGGACGGGTTACTACGAGCAGTACTTC. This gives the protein CASSQDVGTGYYEQYF.

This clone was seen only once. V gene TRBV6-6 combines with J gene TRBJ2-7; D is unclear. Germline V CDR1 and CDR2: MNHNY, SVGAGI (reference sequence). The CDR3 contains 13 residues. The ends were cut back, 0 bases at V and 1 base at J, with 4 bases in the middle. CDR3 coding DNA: TGTGCCAGCAGTTACTCGTTGTCCTACGAGCAGTACTTC. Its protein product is CASSYSLSYEQYF.

CDR3 in amino acids: CASNQKGTGLVGELFF. In nucleotides, the CDR3 is TGTGCCAGCAACCAAAAGGGGACAGGGTTGGTCGGGGAGCTGTTTTTT. The chain uses TRBV5-8 and TRBJ2-2, with 9 bases fitting TRBD1. The germline gives CDR1 SGHTS, CDR2 YDEGEE. The J segment lost 7 bases and the V segment lost 6 bases, leaving 13 bases of the junction unmatched. The CDR3 consists of 16 residues. The full variable domain, completed using reference TRBV5-8 and TRBJ2-2, is EAGVTQSPTHLIKTRGQQATLRCSPISGHTSVYWYQQALGLGLQFLLWYDEGEERNRGNFPPRFSGRQFPNYSSELNVNALELEDSALYLCASNQKGTGLVGELFFGEGSRLTVL.

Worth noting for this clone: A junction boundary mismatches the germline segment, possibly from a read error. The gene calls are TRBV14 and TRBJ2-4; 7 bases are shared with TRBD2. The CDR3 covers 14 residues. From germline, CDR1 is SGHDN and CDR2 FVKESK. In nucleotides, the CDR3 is TGTGCCAGCAGCCAAGGCCCGTGGCGGGGAGGGGTGGACTTC. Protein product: CASSQGPWRGGVDF.

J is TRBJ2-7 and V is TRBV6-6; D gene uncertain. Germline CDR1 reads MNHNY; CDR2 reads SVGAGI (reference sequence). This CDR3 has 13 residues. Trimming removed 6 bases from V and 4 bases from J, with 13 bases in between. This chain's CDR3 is CASSPNSPYEQYF. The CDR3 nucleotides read TGTGCCAGCAGCCCCAACTCCCCTTACGAGCAGTACTTC.

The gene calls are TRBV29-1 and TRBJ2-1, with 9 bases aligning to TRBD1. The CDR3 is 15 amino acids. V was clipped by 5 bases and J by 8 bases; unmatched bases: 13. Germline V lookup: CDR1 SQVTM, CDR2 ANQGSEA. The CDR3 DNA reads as TGCAGCGTTACTCCAACCGGGACAGGGTACCATGAGCAGTTCTTC. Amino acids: CSVTPTGTGYHEQFF.

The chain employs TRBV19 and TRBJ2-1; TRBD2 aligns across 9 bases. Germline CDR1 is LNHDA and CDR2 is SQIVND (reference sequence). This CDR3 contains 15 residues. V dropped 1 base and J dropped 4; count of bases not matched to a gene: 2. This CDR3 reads CASSIVLAGYNEQFF. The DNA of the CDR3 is TGTGCCAGTAGTATAGTGCTAGCGGGATACAATGAGCAGTTCTTC. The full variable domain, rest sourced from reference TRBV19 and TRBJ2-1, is DGGITQSPKYLFRKEGQNVTLSCEQNLNHDAMYWYRQDPGQGLRLIYYSQIVNDFQKGDIAEGYSVSREKKESFPLTVTSAQKNPTAFYLCASSIVLAGYNEQFFGPGTRLTVL.

The CDR3 coding sequence is TGTGCCAGCAGCTCGGGGGGGTTGGGTGGCGACGAGCAGTACTTC. Its protein is CASSSGGLGGDEQYF. The chain couples TRBV5-4 to TRBJ2-7, with 8 bases that match TRBD2. The CDR3 is made up of 15 amino acids. The trim removed 3 bases at V and 5 bases at J, leaving 10 bases unmatched. Germline V gives CDR1 SGHNT, CDR2 YYREEE (reference sequence).

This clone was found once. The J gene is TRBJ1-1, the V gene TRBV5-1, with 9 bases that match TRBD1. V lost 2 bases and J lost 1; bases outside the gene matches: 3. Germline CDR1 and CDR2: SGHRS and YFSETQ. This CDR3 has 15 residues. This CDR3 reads CASSLGQGWNTEAFF. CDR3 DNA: TGCGCCAGCAGCTTAGGACAGGGGTGGAACACTGAAGCTTTCTTT. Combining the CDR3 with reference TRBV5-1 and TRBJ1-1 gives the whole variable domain KAGVTQTPRYLIKTRGQQVTLSCSPISGHRSVSWYQQTPGQGLQFLFEYFSETQRNKGNFPGRFSGRQFSNSRSEMNVSTLELGDSALYLCASSLGQGWNTEAFFGQGTRLTVV.

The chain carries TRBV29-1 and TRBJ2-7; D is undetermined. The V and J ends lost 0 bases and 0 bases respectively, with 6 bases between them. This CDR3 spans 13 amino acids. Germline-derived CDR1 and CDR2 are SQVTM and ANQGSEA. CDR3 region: CSVEEGPSYEQYF. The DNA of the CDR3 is TGCAGCGTTGAAGAAGGACCCTCCTACGAGCAGTACTTC.

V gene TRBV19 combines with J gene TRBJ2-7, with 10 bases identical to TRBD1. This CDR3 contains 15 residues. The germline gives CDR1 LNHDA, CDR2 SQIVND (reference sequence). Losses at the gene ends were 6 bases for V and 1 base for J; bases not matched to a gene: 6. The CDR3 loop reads CASRVRDRGSYEQYF. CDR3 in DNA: TGTGCCAGTAGGGTGCGGGACAGGGGTTCCTACGAGCAGTACTTC.

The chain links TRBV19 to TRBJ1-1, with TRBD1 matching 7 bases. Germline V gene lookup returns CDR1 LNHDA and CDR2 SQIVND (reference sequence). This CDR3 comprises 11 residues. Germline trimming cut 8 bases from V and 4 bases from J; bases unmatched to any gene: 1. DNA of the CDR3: TGTGCCAGTGCAGGGGGCACTGAAGCTTTCTTT. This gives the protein CASAGGTEAFF.

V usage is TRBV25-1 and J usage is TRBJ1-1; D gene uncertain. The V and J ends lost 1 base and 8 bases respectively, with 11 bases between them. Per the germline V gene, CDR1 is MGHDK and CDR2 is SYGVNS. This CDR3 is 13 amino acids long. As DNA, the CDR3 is TGTGCCAGCAGTGAATTCTTGCCCGGAGAAGCTTTCTTT. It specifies CASSEFLPGEAFF.

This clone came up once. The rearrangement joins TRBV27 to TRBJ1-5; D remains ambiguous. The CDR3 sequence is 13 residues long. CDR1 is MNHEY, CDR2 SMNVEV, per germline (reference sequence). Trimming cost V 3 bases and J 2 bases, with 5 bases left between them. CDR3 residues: CASSFLGNQPQHF. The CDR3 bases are TGTGCCAGCAGTTTCTTGGGCAATCAGCCCCAGCATTTT.